This T cell receptor (beta chain) appears in the sequencing data of a study of T cells after posttransplantation cyclophosphamide (TCRdb year 2016). In the study overall: T cell repertoire reconstitution was tracked by TRB sequencing after myeloablative bone marrow transplantation in which posttransplantation cyclophosphamide was used as GVHD prophylaxis. Samples from 35 to 45 PTCy-treated patients, along with samples from roughly 15 of their related bone marrow donors, underwent antigen receptor sequencing. Blood from all 30 or so PTCy patients who had 1-year posttransplant specimens underwent TRB sequencing. Up to 3 additional blood samples from 2 to 5.2 years after transplant were also TRB-sequenced in 3 patients, as was pretransplant blood from a handful of patients. Because TRA and TRB clonality were tightly correlated in several samples, subsequent TCR analyses were focused on TRB only. Public TRB sequences were checked against a database of over 3,500 sequences associated with responses to pathogens, tumor antigens, self-antigens and alloantigens.

Peripheral blood samples were provided by related bone marrow donors on the day of marrow donation. Peripheral blood and bone marrow mononuclear cells were isolated by Ficoll-Hypaque density centrifugation and were cryopreserved. This clone has at least ten counts. No cognate antigen has been identified for it. No quality values exist for individual bases; no much larger clone is one base distant. Points the paper makes about the study in general: The TRB repertoires of T cells infiltrating skin or the GI tract showed only limited overlap with the TRB repertoires found in blood. Across roughly 49 patients, TRB clonality was highly associated with recipient CMV seropositivity and CMV reactivation, and PTCy diversity was similar to diversity in CNI/methotrexate controls. Donor-recipient similarity was low at 1-2 months but increased during the first year, and donor CD8+ memory clones often dominated later blood repertoires.

Measured from the cysteine to the phenylalanine, the CDR3 is 14 residues long. Only CDR3 DNA is held: 42 bases, read in frame from base 1. From the germline V gene (reference sequence), CDR1 is PRHDT and CDR2 is FYEKMQ. V trim: 5 bases; J trim: 5 bases; unmatched bases: 6. TRB sequencing used genomic DNA with the immunoSEQ assay at survey resolution or the hsTCRB kit. In the paper's pipeline: Initial read processing used immunoSEQ software, and repertoire analyses used the LymphoSeq R package. For each TRB dataset, clonality was calculated as 1 minus normalized Shannon entropy, and the Gini coefficient was computed as well. Phenotypes of unsorted samples were inferred by mapping TRB sequences from sorted subsets of the recipient or donor onto unsorted samples of the same recipient. TCRdb obtained this table from immuneACCESS and retained in-frame rearrangements with V and J assigned. These tables miss some clones; where compared with another copy, unresolved V genes account for less than half of the shortfall, and the remainder is unexplained. D and trimming come from the DNA, and the V and J calls and clone size come from that table. This sample has 34,000 or so clones, none of them a singleton. The ten largest clonotypes hold less than 7.5% of the sample.

Input material: PBMCs. The rearrangement combines TRBV13 with TRBJ2-1; the junction holds 7 bases that match TRBD2. This clonotype originated in a woman aged 45-59 years in good health and a related stem cell transplant donor. The CDR3 region reads CASSPGTKHNEQFF. The nucleotide sequence reads as follows: TGTGCCAGCAGCCCCGGGACTAAACACAATGAGCAGTTCTTC.